This is a list of T cell receptor beta chains from one sample in a study of vaccination effects on CD4 cells after COVID-19. TCRdb's copy holds only in-frame clones and misses some; the assay was immunoSEQ multiplex PCR. In the table there are under 25,000 clones, roughly 80% of which are singletons. Their antigen targets remain unknown. This specimen consisted of CD4+ T cells from PBMCs cultured with SARS-CoV-2 spike peptides, obtained before COVID-19 vaccination. The origin of the receptors is a human donor who had a prior SARS-CoV-2 infection. Each CDR3 is given with its conserved first and last residue. D genes are given only for firm matches. Clone size appears in some rows only: once, few, many, or a class for an expanded clone.

clone_size j_call v_call d_call cdr3_nt cdr3_aa
NA TRBJ2-4 TRBV3-1/TRBV3-2 NA TGTGCCAGCACCCCCGGGGTGGGAGGTAGGACCAAAAACATTCAGTACTTC CASTPGVGGRTKNIQYF
NA TRBJ2-1 TRBV5-1 TRBD2 TGCGCCAGCAGCATTCCCCTAGCGGGAGTGGTGAATGAGCAGTTCTTC CASSIPLAGVVNEQFF
few TRBJ2-1 TRBV2 NA TGTGCCAGCATTGGCGTGTACAATGAGCAGTTCTTC CASIGVYNEQFF
NA TRBJ2-3 TRBV9 TRBD2 TGTGCCAGCAGCGTGGGCCGGGGGGGCCAAGCAGATACGCAGTATTTT CASSVGRGGQADTQYF
few TRBJ2-7 TRBV30 NA TGTGCCTGGAGCGACGGGGCATCCTACGAGCAGTACTTC CAWSDGASYEQYF
NA TRBJ1-1 TRBV11-2 NA TGTGCCAGCAGCTTAGGCTTGAACACTGAAGCTTTCTTT CASSLGLNTEAFF
NA TRBJ1-1 TRBV10-3 NA TGTGCCATCAGTGAGTCGATAGCTATGAACACTGAAGCTTTCTTT CAISESIAMNTEAFF
NA TRBJ1-4 TRBV3-1/TRBV3-2 NA TGTGCCAGCAGCCAAGTTTCGGTAAGGGGCTCTGAAAAACTGTTTTTT CASSQVSVRGSEKLFF
NA TRBJ2-2 TRBV5-5 NA TGTGCCAGCAGCCCCGCACCCGCGAACACCGGGGAGCTGTTTTTT CASSPAPANTGELFF
once TRBJ2-3 TRBV11-3 NA TGTGCCAGCAGCTTACGGGCGGGACCCTTAAGAGATACGCAGTATTTT CASSLRAGPLRDTQYF
NA TRBJ1-4 TRBV6-5 TRBD1 TGTGCCAGCAGTTACGGGACAGTTAATGAAAAACTGTTTTTT CASSYGTVNEKLFF
NA TRBJ1-5 TRBV6-2/TRBV6-3 TRBD1 TGTGCCAGCAGTGACACGACAGGGGGCGACAATCAGCCCCAGCATTTT CASSDTTGGDNQPQHF
NA TRBJ1-1 TRBV6-9 NA TGTGCCAGCGGCCTCCCGGGCGGGGAAAGAGGAGCTGAAGCTTTCTTT CASGLPGGERGAEAFF
NA TRBJ2-2 TRBV7-8 NA TGTGCCAGCAGCTTAGTAGGTGGGAGCGGTACCACCGGGGAGCTGTTTTTT CASSLVGGSGTTGELFF
NA TRBJ1-5 TRBV6-6 NA TGTGCCAGCAGTTACTCGAGGGATAATCAGCCCCAGCATTTT CASSYSRDNQPQHF
NA TRBJ2-2 TRBV19 NA TGTGCCAGTAACAGGGATGCGAACACCGGGGAGCTGTTTTTT CASNRDANTGELFF
few TRBJ2-3 TRBV5-4 TRBD1 TGTGCCAGCAGCTTGGGCGGAGGACAGGGTAGAGCAGATACGCAGTATTTT CASSLGGGQGRADTQYF
NA TRBJ1-2 TRBV5-4 NA TGTGCCAGCAGCGCAGTACCGGGGAACAGTGACAACCTCTATGGCTACACCTTC CASSAVPGNSDNLYGYTF
NA TRBJ1-6 TRBV18 NA TGTGCCAGCTCACTGTCTAGGGATCCAAATTCACCCCTCCACTTT CASSLSRDPNSPLHF
NA TRBJ1-2 TRBV2 TRBD1 TGTGCCAGCAGGGACAGGGGGTTTGGCTACACCTTC CASRDRGFGYTF
once TRBJ1-4 TRBV28 NA TGTGCCAGCAGCCTTATTACACGGGAAAAACTGTTTTTT CASSLITREKLFF
NA TRBJ1-1 TRBV2 NA TGTGCCAGCAGTGGGAGAAATCTTAACACTGAAGCTTTCTTT CASSGRNLNTEAFF
NA TRBJ1-5 TRBV6-1 NA TGTGCCAGCAGTGAACACAGGGAGGGACAGCCCCAGCATTTT CASSEHREGQPQHF
NA TRBJ2-7 TRBV6-2/TRBV6-3 NA TGTGCCAGCAGTTACAACAGGGCTGGCGAGCAGTACTTC CASSYNRAGEQYF
NA TRBJ2-7 TRBV12-3/TRBV12-4 NA TGTGCCAGCAGCCGGAGTCACTCCTACGAGCAGTACTTC CASSRSHSYEQYF
few TRBJ1-2 TRBV18 NA TGTGCCAGCTCACCAACGACAGACTACTATGGCTACACCTTC CASSPTTDYYGYTF
NA TRBJ2-7 TRBV3-1/TRBV3-2 TRBD1 TGTGCCAGCAGCCCCCGGGACAGGGGATCCTACGAGCAGTACTTC CASSPRDRGSYEQYF
few TRBJ2-3 TRBV2 NA TGTGCCAGCAGTTTGGACCGCGGGGTCACAGATACGCAGTATTTT CASSLDRGVTDTQYF
NA TRBJ1-4 TRBV5-1 TRBD1 TGCGCCAGCAGCCCTGGGACAGGGGGTGAAAAACTGTTTTTT CASSPGTGGEKLFF
NA TRBJ2-5 TRBV4-3 NA TGCGCCAGCAGCCAGGCCCTAGGCGGAGAGACCCAGTACTTC CASSQALGGETQYF
once TRBJ1-3 TRBV9 NA TGTGCCAGCAGCGTGGTTGGCTCTTACTCTGGAAACACCATATATTTT CASSVVGSYSGNTIYF
NA TRBJ1-2 TRBV7-9 NA TGTGCCAGCAGCCGAGGGACTGTAACTAACTATGGCTACACCTTC CASSRGTVTNYGYTF
NA TRBJ2-5 TRBV28 TRBD2 TGTGCCAGCGGGGTAGCGGGAGACCCAGAGACCCAGTACTTC CASGVAGDPETQYF
once TRBJ1-5 TRBV2 NA TGTGCCAGCAGTGAACAGAGCAATCAGCCCCAGCATTTT CASSEQSNQPQHF
NA TRBJ2-7 TRBV6-6 NA TGTGCCAGCACCGTCACAGGGATTTCCTACGAGCAGTACTTC CASTVTGISYEQYF
NA TRBJ2-2 TRBV6-1 NA TGTGCCAGCAGTGAAGGTCGGCAGGTTTATTCCAGTTGGGGATACACCGGGGAGCTGTTTTTT CASSEGRQVYSSWGYTGELFF
NA TRBJ2-7 TRBV30 NA TGTGCCTGGCTATTTTTCACGGGGGCGACCTACGAGCAGTACTTC CAWLFFTGATYEQYF
NA TRBJ2-7 TRBV5-6 TRBD2 TGTGCCAGCAGCTCGGTCCCTAGCGGGGGGGCCTACGAGCAGTACTTC CASSSVPSGGAYEQYF
NA TRBJ1-5 TRBV28 NA TGTGCCAGCAGTTTACGATTTCTCGGCGGGGCCCAGCATTTT CASSLRFLGGAQHF
NA TRBJ2-5 TRBV5-1 NA TGCGCCAGCAGCAAGGAGTTAGGGGGACGCGAAGGGACCCAGTACTTC CASSKELGGREGTQYF
few TRBJ2-6 TRBV10-3 NA TGTGCCATAGGTACTGGGGCCAACGTCCTGACTTTC CAIGTGANVLTF
NA TRBJ2-1 TRBV6-5 TRBD2 TGTGCCAGCAGTTACGGTGGCGGGAGCTCCTACAATGAGCAGTTCTTC CASSYGGGSSYNEQFF
few TRBJ1-4 TRBV7-9 NA TGTGCCAGCAGTTTAGGGGCTGGTCGGGAAAAACTGTTTTTT CASSLGAGREKLFF
NA TRBJ2-3 TRBV9 TRBD2 TGTGCCAGCAGCGTAGGCGGGAGCCGCACAGATACGCAGTATTTT CASSVGGSRTDTQYF
NA TRBJ2-5 TRBV18 NA TGTGCCAGCTCACCCGTCGGGGGCGAGACCCAGTACTTC CASSPVGGETQYF
NA TRBJ2-7 TRBV29-1 NA TGCAGCGTTGCCCCGCGGATTGGCGAGCAGTACTTC CSVAPRIGEQYF
NA TRBJ2-5 TRBV27 NA TGTGCCAGCACGTCCGGGGCCGCCGGGGGGACCCAGTACTTC CASTSGAAGGTQYF
NA TRBJ2-5 TRBV6-5 NA TGTGCCAGCAGTTCTCGGACGGAAGAGACCCAGTACTTC CASSSRTEETQYF
NA TRBJ2-7 TRBV24-1 NA TGTGCCACCCGCCAGGGATGTTACGAGCAGTACTTC CATRQGCYEQYF
NA TRBJ1-1 TRBV2 TRBD1 TGTGCCAGCAGTCGACCCCGACAGGGTCGGACCAACACTGAAGCTTTCTTT CASSRPRQGRTNTEAFF